The 18 T cell receptor beta chains below all came from one sample that was sequenced in a study of blood T cell repertoires in COVID-19. Generated by immunoSEQ multiplex PCR, the TCRdb table keeps only in-frame clones and is missing some. The sample has about 160,000 clones, about 93% seen once; the top ten hold around 4.6%. Sequencing used peripheral blood. Receptors originate from a woman between 45 and 60 years old with acute or convalescent COVID-19.

This chain uses TRBV11-3 with TRBJ2-3; 8 bases agree with TRBD2. Looked up from germline, CDR1 is SGHNT and CDR2 is YENEEA. Trimming took 1 base from V and 5 from J; bases not matched to a gene: 2. The CDR3 length is 14 residues. The CDR3 here is CASSLGRGEDTQYF. The CDR3 DNA follows: TGTGCCAGCAGCTTAGGGCGGGGGGAAGATACGCAGTATTTT.

The J gene is TRBJ1-3, the V gene TRBV7-2; possible D gene TRBD1, 6 bases. V gave up 3 bases and J gave up 4 bases, with 13 bases separating them. Germline CDR1 SGHTA, CDR2 FQGNSA. The CDR3 contains 15 residues. The CDR3 coding sequence is TGTGCCAGCAGCTTGGCGGGGGCGCGAGGAAACACCATATATTTT. The encoded protein is CASSLAGARGNTIYF. Looking up the rest from reference TRBV7-2 and TRBJ1-3 gives the full variable domain: GAGVSQSPSNKVTEKGKDVELRCDPISGHTALYWYRQSLGQGLEFLIYFQGNSAPDKSGLPSDRFSAERTGGSVSTLTIQRTQQEDSAVYLCASSLAGARGNTIYFGEGSWLTVV.

This clone came up a few times. This chain uses TRBV7-6 with TRBJ2-2, with a tentative D call TRBD2 (6 bases). There are 15 residues in the CDR3. Trimming stripped 4 bases from V and 3 bases from J, with 12 bases between. The germline gives CDR1 SGHVS, CDR2 FNYEAQ. The CDR3 sequence is CASSYRDSYTGELFF. DNA for the CDR3: TGTGCCAGCAGCTACCGGGACTCTTACACCGGGGAGCTGTTTTTT. The whole variable domain, filled in from reference TRBV7-6 and TRBJ2-2, reads GAGVSQSPRYKVTKRGQDVALRCDPISGHVSLYWYRQALGQGPEFLTYFNYEAQQDKSGLPNDRFSAERPEGSISTLTIQRTEQRDSAMYRCASSYRDSYTGELFFGEGSRLTVL.

The chain is built from TRBV7-9 and TRBJ2-7, with 7 nucleotides matching TRBD1. The germline V gene encodes CDR1 SEHNR and CDR2 FQNEAQ (reference sequence). This CDR3 has 13 amino acids. The V segment lost 5 bases and the J segment 2 bases; nucleotides outside the gene matches: 3. The CDR3 spells CASSAGGTYEQYF. As DNA, the CDR3 is TGTGCCAGCAGCGCAGGGGGTACCTACGAGCAGTACTTC.

The CDR3 DNA follows: TGTGCCAGTTCGCTCACGGGGAGTGGCACTGAAGCTTTCTTT. This gives the protein CASSLTGSGTEAFF. This chain uses TRBV19 with TRBJ1-1, with D uncertain. This CDR3 spans 14 amino acids. Germline CDR1 is LNHDA and CDR2 is SQIVND (reference sequence). V was clipped by 8 bases and J by 4 bases, with 17 bases between them. Looking up the rest from reference TRBV19 and TRBJ1-1 gives the full variable domain: DGGITQSPKYLFRKEGQNVTLSCEQNLNHDAMYWYRQDPGQGLRLIYYSQIVNDFQKGDIAEGYSVSREKKESFPLTVTSAQKNPTAFYLCASSLTGSGTEAFFGQGTRLTVV.

J is TRBJ2-1 and V is TRBV28; 8 positions match TRBD2. The V segment lost 3 bases and the J segment 5 bases; nucleotides outside the gene matches: 3. Germline loops: CDR1 MDHEN, CDR2 SYDVKM. The CDR3 is 14 amino acids. CDR3 DNA sequence: TGTGCCAGCAGTTTCGTGCGGGGGGACAATGAGCAGTTCTTC. Translated: CASSFVRGDNEQFF. Based on the CDR3 plus reference TRBV28 and TRBJ2-1, the full variable domain is DVKVTQSSRYLVKRTGEKVFLECVQDMDHENMFWYRQDPGLGLRLIYFSYDVKMKEKGDIPEGYSVSREKKERFSLILESASTNQTSMYLCASSFVRGDNEQFFGPGTRLTVL.

The chain recombines TRBV6-1 with TRBJ2-7; unclear D gene. Germline assignment: CDR1 MNHNS and CDR2 SASEGT. This CDR3 is 12 amino acids long. With 3 bases removed from V and 2 bases from J, the gap between germline ends came to 5 bases. In nucleotides, the CDR3 is TGTGCCAGCAGTGACAGCGCCTACGAGCAGTACTTC. Protein product: CASSDSAYEQYF.

This rearrangement joins TRBV27 to TRBJ2-5, with D possibly being TRBD1 (7 bases). V lost 5 bases and J 5 bases, leaving 18 bases between the germline ends. Germline CDR1 and CDR2: MNHEY and SMNVEV (reference sequence). The CDR3 spans 15 residues. In nucleotides, the CDR3 is TGTGCCAGCAGTCTAGGGGGCTGGGGAGGTGAGACCCAGTACTTC. Protein: CASSLGGWGGETQYF.

V usage is TRBV5-6 and J usage is TRBJ2-3; D is ambiguous. Germline CDR1 reads SGHDT; CDR2 reads YYEEEE. The V end lost 0 bases, the J end lost 0 bases, and 5 bases lay between the germline ends. CDR3 size: 14 residues. CDR3 protein: CASSLVASTDTQYF. The CDR3 bases are TGTGCCAGCAGCTTGGTAGCTAGCACAGATACGCAGTATTTT.

The chain has TRBV24-1 and TRBJ2-2, with no clear D. V was cut by 1 base and J by 1 base, with 6 bases left in between. CDR3 length: 15 residues. Germline V lookup: CDR1 KGHDR, CDR2 SFDVKD. The chain's CDR3 is CATSDFGGNTGELFF. CDR3 DNA: TGTGCCACCAGTGATTTCGGCGGGAACACCGGGGAGCTGTTTTTT.

The table lists this clone with a count of one. This chain connects TRBV7-9 to TRBJ1-1; a weak D match, TRBD1 (5 bases). Germline lookup yields CDR1 SEHNR and CDR2 FQNEAQ (reference sequence). V gave up 1 base and J gave up 4 bases, with 10 bases separating them. CDR3 length: 14 amino acids. The CDR3 DNA reads TGTGCCAGCAGCTTAGGGGGCTCGGGCACTGAAGCTTTCTTT. The encoded protein is CASSLGGSGTEAFF.

This clone has more than one count but fewer than ten. The chain carries TRBV7-2 and TRBJ1-2; the D gene is possibly TRBD1 (6 bases). CDR3 length: 14 residues. Trimming removed 6 bases from V and 2 bases from J, with 13 bases in between. The germline V gene has CDR1 SGHTA and CDR2 FQGNSA. For the CDR3, the DNA is TGTGCCAGCAGTTCCCGTACAGGGAACTATGGCTACACCTTC. As protein: CASSSRTGNYGYTF.

This clone has a single count. The CDR3 here is CAISESWGGYNEQFF. The CDR3 bases are TGTGCCATCAGTGAGTCTTGGGGGGGCTACAATGAGCAGTTCTTC. The chain links TRBV10-3 to TRBJ2-1; TRBD2 matches 7 bases. The CDR3 is 15 amino acids. Trimming cost V 0 bases and J 3 bases; bases outside gene matches: 2. CDR1 ENHRY and CDR2 SYGVKD come from the germline V gene.

The rearrangement uses TRBV5-8 and TRBJ2-5; D is unresolved. The CDR3 covers 15 residues. Trimming removed 0 bases from V and 0 bases from J, with 9 bases in between. Germline CDR1 reads SGHTS; CDR2 reads YDEGEE. CDR3 residues: CASSLGAGHQETQYF. DNA of the CDR3: TGTGCCAGCAGCTTGGGTGCAGGCCACCAAGAGACCCAGTACTTC.

The rearrangement joins TRBV27 to TRBJ1-5, with TRBD1 as a possible D gene (5 bases). The ends were cut back, 5 bases at V and 0 bases at J, with 11 bases in the middle. The CDR3 length is 15 residues. Germline CDR1 MNHEY, CDR2 SMNVEV (reference sequence). CDR3 residues: CASSAQGYSNQPQHF. DNA for the CDR3: TGTGCCAGCAGTGCCCAGGGATATAGCAATCAGCCCCAGCATTTT.

The sample holds one count of this clone. This chain connects TRBV19 to TRBJ1-2; D remains ambiguous. The germline V gene has CDR1 LNHDA and CDR2 SQIVND (reference sequence). Trimming removed 1 base at V and 4 bases at J, with 7 bases between. The length of the CDR3 is 13 residues. CDR3 in DNA: TGTGCCAGTAGTATAGGTGCGGGCTATGGCTACACCTTC. Its translation is CASSIGAGYGYTF.

The genes are TRBV27 and TRBJ1-1; 10 bases fit TRBD1. CDR1 is MNHEY and CDR2 is SMNVEV in the germline V gene (reference sequence). After removal of 6 bases from V and 5 bases from J, the junction contained 3 bases not matched to a gene. This CDR3 region has 13 residues. CDR3 loop: CASSWTGGTEAFF. The CDR3 nucleotides read TGTGCCAGCAGCTGGACAGGGGGAACTGAAGCTTTCTTT.

The chain recombines TRBV14 with TRBJ1-5, with D tentatively TRBD1 (6 bases). V lost 9 bases, J lost 6 bases, and 21 bases lay in between. From germline, CDR1 is SGHDN and CDR2 FVKESK. The CDR3 extends over 15 amino acids. The CDR3 DNA reads TGTGCCAGAGTTAAACAGGGCCTGCAAGGTCAGCCCCAGCATTTT. It translates to CARVKQGLQGQPQHF.